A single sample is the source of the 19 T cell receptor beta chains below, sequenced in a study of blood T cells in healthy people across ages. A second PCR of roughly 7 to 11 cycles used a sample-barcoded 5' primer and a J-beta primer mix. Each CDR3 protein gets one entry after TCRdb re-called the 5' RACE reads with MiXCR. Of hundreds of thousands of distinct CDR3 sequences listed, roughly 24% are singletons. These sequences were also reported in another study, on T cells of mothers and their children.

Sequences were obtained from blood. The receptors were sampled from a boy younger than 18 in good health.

CDR3 protein: CASSQGRLAGGLGRDTQYF. In DNA, the CDR3 is TGTGCCAGCAGCCAAGGGAGACTAGCGGGGGGCCTTGGTAGAGATACGCAGTATTTT. J is TRBJ2-3 and V is TRBV3-1; 13 bases fit TRBD2. The CDR3 consists of 19 residues. Germline lookup yields CDR1 LGHDT and CDR2 YNNKEL (reference sequence). The trim removed 1 base at V and 5 bases at J, leaving 12 bases unmatched.

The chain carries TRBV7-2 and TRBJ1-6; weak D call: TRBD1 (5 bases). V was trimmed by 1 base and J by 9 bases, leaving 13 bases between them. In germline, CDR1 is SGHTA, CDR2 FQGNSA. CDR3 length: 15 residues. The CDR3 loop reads CASSLGGDFSSPLHF. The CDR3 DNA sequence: TGTGCCAGCAGCTTAGGGGGGGACTTTTCTTCACCCCTCCACTTT.

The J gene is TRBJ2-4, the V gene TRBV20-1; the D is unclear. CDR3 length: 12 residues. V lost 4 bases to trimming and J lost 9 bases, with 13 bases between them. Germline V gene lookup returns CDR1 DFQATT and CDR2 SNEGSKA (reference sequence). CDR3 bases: TGCAGTGCTAAGGGCTTGTATGCCATTCAGTACTTC. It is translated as CSAKGLYAIQYF.

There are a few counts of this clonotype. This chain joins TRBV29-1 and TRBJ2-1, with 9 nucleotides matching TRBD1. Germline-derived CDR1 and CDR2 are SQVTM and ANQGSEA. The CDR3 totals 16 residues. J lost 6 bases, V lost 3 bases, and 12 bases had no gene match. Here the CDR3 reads CSVEILVGQGTNEQFF. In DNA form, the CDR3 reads TGCAGCGTTGAGATCTTAGTAGGACAGGGGACCAATGAGCAGTTCTTC.

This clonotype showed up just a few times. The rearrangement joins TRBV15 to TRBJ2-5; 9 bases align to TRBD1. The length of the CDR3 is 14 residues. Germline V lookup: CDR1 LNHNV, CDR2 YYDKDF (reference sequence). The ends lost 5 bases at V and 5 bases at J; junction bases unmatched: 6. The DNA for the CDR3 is TGTGCCACCAGCGGGGGACAGGGCGAGGAGACCCAGTACTTC. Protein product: CATSGGQGEETQYF.

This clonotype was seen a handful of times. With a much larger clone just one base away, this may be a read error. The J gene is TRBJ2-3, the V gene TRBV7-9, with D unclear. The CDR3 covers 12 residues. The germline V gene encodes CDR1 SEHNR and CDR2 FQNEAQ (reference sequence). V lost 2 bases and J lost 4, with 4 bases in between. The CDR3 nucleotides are TGTGCCAGCAGCTTACCGGCAGATACGCAGTATTTT. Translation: CASSLPADTQYF.

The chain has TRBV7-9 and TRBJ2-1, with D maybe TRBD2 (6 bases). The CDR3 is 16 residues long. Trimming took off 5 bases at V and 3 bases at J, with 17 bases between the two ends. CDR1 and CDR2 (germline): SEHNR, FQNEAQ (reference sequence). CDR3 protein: CASSLMEGSNYNEQFF. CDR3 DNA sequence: TGTGCCAGCAGCCTGATGGAGGGGTCCAACTACAATGAGCAGTTCTTC.

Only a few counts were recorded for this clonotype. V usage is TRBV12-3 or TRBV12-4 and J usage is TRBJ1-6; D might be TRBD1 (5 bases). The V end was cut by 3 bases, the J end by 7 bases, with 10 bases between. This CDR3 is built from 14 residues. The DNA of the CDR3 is TGTGCCAGCAGTTTCGCAGGGTCGAATTCACCCCTCCACTTT. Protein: CASSFAGSNSPLHF.

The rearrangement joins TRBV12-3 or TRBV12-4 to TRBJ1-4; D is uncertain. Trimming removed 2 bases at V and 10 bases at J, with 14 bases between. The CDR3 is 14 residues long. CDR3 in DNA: TGTGCCAGCAGTTTACAGGAGTGGGATGCAAAACTGTTTTTT. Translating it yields CASSLQEWDAKLFF.

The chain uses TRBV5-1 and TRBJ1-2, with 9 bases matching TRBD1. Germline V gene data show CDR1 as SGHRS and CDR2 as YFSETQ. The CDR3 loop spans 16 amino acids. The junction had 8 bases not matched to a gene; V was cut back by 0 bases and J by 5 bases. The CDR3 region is CASSLAGRDRVYGYTF. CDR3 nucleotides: TGCGCCAGCAGCTTGGCCGGCCGGGACAGGGTATATGGCTACACCTTC.

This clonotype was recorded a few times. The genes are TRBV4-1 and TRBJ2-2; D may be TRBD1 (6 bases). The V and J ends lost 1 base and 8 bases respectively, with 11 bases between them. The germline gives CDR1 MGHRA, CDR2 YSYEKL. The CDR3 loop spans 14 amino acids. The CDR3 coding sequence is TGCGCCAGCAGCCAAGTAGGGGGTTCGGGGGAGCTGTTTTTT. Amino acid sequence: CASSQVGGSGELFF.

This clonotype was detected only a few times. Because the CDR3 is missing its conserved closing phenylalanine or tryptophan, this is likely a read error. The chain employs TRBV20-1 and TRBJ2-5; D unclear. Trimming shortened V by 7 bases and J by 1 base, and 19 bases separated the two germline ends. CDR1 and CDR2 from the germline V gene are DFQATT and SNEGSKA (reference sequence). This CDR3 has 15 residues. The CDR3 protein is CSVLTPRWVQETQYL. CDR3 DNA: TGCAGTGTTCTGACACCCCGCTGGGTCCAAGAGACCCAGTACCTC.

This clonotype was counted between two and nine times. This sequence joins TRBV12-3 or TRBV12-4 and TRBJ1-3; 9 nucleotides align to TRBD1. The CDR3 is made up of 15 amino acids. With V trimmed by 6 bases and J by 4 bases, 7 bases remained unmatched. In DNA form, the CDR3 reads TGTGCCAGCAGACCCGACAGGGGGTCCGGAAACACCATATATTTT. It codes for CASRPDRGSGNTIYF.

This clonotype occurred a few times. As DNA, the CDR3 is TGCAGTGCTAGTAACAGGGCGAATGAAAAACTGTTTTTT. Protein: CSASNRANEKLFF. The V call is TRBV20-1, the J call TRBJ1-4, with a weak D call TRBD1 (6 bases). V lost 3 bases, J lost 5 bases, and 10 bases lay in between. Germline loops: CDR1 DFQATT, CDR2 SNEGSKA (reference sequence). The CDR3 sequence is 13 residues long.

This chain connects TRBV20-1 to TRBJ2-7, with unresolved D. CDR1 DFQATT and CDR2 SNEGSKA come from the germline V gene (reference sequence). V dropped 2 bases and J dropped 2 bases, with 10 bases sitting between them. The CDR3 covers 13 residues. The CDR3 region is CSARFPATYEQYF. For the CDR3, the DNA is TGCAGTGCTAGATTCCCAGCGACCTACGAGCAGTACTTC.

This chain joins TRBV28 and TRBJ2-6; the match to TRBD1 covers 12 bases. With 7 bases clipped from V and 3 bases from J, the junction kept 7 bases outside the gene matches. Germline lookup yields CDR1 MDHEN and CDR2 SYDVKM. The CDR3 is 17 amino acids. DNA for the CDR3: TGTGCCAGCATCGTGGGACAGGGGGCGCATGGGGCCAACGTCCTGACTTTC. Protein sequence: CASIVGQGAHGANVLTF.

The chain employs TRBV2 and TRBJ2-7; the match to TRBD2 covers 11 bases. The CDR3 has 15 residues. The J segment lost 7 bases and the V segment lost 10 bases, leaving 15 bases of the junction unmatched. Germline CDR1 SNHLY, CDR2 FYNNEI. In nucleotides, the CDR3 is TGTGCCACACAGACTAGCGGGGAACGATTGTGGGAGCAGTACTTC. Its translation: CATQTSGERLWEQYF.

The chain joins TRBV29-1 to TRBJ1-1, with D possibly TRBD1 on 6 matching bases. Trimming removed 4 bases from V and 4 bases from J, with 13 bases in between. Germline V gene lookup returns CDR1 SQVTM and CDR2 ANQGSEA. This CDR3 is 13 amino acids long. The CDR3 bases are TGCAGCGTTGCCCCCAGGGGCGGCACTGAAGCTTTCTTT. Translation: CSVAPRGGTEAFF.

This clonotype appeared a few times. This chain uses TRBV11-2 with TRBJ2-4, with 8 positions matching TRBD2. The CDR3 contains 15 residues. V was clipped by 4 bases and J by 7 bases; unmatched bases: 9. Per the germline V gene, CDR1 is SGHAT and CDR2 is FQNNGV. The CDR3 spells CASSSLLAGRNIQYF. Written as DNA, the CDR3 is TGTGCCAGCAGCTCCCTATTAGCGGGGAGGAACATTCAGTACTTC.